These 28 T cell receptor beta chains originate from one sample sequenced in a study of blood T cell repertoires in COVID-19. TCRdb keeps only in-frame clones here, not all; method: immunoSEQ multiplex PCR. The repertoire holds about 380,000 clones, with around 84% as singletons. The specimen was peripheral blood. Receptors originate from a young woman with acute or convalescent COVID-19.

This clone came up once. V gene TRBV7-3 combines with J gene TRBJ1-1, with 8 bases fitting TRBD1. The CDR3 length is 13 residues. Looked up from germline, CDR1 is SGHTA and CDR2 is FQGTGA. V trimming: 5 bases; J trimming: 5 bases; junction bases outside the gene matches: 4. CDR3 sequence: CASSVTGVTEAFF. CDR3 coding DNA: TGTGCCAGCAGCGTGACAGGGGTGACTGAAGCTTTCTTT.

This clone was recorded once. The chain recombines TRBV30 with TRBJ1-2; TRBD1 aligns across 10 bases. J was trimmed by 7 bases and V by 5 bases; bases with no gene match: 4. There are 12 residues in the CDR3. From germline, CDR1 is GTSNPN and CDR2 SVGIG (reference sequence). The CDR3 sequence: CAWLRTGGGYTF. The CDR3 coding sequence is TGTGCCTGGCTTAGGACAGGGGGTGGCTACACCTTC. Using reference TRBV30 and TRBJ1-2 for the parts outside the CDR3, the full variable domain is SQTIHQWPATLVQPVGSPLSLECTVEGTSNPNLYWYRQAAGRGLQLLFYSVGIGQISSEVPQNLSASRPQDRQFILSSKKLLLSDSGFYLCAWLRTGGGYTFGSGTRLTVV.

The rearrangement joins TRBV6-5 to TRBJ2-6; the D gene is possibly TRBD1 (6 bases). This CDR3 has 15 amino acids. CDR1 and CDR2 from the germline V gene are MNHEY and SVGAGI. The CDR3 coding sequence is TGTTCCACGACAGGCCCCATCTCTGGGGCCAACGTCCTGACTTTC. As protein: CSTTGPISGANVLTF.

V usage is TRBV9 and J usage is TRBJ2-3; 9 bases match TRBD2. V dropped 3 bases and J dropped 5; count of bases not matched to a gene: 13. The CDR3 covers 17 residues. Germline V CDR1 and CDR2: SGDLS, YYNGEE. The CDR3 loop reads CASSDPGRGGPGDTQYF. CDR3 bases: TGTGCCAGCAGCGATCCCGGGCGGGGGGGCCCGGGAGATACGCAGTATTTT.

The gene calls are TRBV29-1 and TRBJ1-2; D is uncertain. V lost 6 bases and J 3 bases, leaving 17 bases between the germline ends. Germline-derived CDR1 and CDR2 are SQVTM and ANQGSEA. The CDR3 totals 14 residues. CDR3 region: CSVGFAGGDYGYTF. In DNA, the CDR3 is TGCAGCGTAGGTTTCGCAGGAGGTGACTATGGCTACACCTTC.

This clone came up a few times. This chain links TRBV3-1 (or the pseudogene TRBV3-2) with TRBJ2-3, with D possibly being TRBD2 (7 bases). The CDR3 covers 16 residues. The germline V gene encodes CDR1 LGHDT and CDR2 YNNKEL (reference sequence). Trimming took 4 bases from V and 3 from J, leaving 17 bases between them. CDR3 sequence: CASSPERGGLTDTQYF. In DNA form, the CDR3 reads TGTGCCAGCAGCCCTGAAAGGGGGGGATTGACAGATACGCAGTATTTT.

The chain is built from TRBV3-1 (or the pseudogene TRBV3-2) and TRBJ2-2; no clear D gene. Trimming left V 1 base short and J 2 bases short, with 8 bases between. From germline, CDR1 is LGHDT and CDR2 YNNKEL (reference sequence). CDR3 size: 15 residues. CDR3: CASSQGLKNTGELFF. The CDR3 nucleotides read TGTGCCAGCAGCCAAGGGCTTAAAAACACCGGGGAGCTGTTTTTT.

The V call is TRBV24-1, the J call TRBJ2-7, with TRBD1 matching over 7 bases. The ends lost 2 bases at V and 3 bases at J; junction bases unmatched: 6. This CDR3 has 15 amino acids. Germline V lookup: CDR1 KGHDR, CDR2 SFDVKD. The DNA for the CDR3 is TGTGCCACCAGTGATTCCGGGACAGAGAGCTACGAGCAGTACTTC. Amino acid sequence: CATSDSGTESYEQYF.

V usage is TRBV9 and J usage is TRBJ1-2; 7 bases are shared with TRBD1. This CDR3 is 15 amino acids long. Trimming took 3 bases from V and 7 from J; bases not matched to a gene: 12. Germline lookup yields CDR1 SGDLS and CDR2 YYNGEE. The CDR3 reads CASSARQGSSSGYTF. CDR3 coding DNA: TGTGCCAGCAGCGCAAGACAGGGAAGTTCGAGTGGCTACACCTTC.

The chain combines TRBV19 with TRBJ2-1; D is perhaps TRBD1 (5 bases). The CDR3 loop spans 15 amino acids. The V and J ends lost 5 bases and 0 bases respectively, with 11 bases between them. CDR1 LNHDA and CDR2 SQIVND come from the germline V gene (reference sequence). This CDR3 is CASSQGTTSYNEQFF. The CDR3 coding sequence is TGTGCCAGTAGTCAGGGTACAACCTCCTACAATGAGCAGTTCTTC.

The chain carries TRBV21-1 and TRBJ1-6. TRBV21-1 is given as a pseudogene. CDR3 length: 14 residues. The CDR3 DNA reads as TGTGCCAGCAGCCCCCGGGAGGGTAGGTCACCCCTCCACTTT. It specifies CASSPREGRSPLHF.

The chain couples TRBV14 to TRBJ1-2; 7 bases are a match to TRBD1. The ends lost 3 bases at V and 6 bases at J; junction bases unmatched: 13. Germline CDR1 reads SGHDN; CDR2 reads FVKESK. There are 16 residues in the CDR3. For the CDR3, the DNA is TGTGCCAGCAGCCATCGTCCACGACAGGGAGTCCATGGCTACACCTTC. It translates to CASSHRPRQGVHGYTF. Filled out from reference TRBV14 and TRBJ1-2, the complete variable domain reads EAGVTQFPSHSVIEKGQTVTLRCDPISGHDNLYWYRRVMGKEIKFLLHFVKESKQDESGMPNNRFLAERTGGTYSTLKVQPAELEDSGVYFCASSHRPRQGVHGYTFGSGTRLTVV.

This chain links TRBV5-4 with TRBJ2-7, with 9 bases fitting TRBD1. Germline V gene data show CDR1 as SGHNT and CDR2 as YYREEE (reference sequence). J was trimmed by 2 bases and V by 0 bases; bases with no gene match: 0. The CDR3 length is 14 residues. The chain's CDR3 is CASSLDRGPYEQYF. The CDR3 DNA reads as TGTGCCAGCAGCTTGGACAGGGGGCCCTACGAGCAGTACTTC. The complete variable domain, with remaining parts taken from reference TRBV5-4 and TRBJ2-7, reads ETGVTQSPTHLIKTRGQQVTLRCSSQSGHNTVSWYQQALGQGPQFIFQYYREEENGRGNFPPRFSGLQFPNYSSELNVNALELDDSALYLCASSLDRGPYEQYFGPGTRLTVT.

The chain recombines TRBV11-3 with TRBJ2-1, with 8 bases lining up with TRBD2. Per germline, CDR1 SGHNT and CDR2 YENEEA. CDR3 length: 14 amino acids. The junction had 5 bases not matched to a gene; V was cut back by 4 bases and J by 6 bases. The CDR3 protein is CASSSTGTSNEQFF. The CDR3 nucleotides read TGTGCCAGCAGCTCGACCGGGACTAGCAATGAGCAGTTCTTC.

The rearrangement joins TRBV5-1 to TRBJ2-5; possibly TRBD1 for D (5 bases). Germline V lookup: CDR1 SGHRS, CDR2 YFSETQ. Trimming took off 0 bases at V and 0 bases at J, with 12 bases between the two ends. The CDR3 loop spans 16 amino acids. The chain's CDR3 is CASSLEGFADQETQYF. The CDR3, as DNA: TGCGCCAGCAGCTTGGAGGGGTTCGCGGACCAAGAGACCCAGTACTTC.

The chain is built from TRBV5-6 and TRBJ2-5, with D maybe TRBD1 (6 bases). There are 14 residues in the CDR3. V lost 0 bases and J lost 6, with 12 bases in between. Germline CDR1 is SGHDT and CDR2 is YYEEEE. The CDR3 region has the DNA TGTGCCAGCAGCTTGGACAGGGTTAGAAAGACCCAGTACTTC. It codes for CASSLDRVRKTQYF.

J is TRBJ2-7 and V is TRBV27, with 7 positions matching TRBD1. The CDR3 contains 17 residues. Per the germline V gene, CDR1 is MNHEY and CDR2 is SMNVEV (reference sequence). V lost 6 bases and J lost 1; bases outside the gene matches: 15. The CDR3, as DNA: TGTGCCAGCAGCAGAGGGGGCGGACGAAGAGATTCCTACGAGCAGTACTTC. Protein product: CASSRGGGRRDSYEQYF.

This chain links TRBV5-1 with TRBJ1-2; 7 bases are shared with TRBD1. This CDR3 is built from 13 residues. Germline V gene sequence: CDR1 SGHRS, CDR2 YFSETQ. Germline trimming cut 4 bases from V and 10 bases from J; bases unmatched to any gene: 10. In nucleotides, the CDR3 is TGCGCCAGCAGCGTAGGGACAGAGGAACCCTACACCTTC. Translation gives CASSVGTEEPYTF.

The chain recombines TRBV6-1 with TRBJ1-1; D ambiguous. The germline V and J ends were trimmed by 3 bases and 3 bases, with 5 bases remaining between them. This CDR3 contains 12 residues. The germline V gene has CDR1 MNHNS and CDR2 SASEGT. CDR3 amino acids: CASSDGYTEAFF. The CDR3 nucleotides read TGTGCCAGCAGTGACGGGTACACTGAAGCTTTCTTT.

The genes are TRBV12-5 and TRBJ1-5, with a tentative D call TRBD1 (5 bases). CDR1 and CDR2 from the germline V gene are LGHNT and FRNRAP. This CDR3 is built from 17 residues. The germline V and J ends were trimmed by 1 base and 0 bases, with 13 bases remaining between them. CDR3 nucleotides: TGTGCTAGTGGTTTGGACTTGACAGATTATAGCAATCAGCCCCAGCATTTT. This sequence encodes CASGLDLTDYSNQPQHF.

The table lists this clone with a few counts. CDR3 protein: CSASSGRAISYEQYF. CDR3 bases: TGCAGTGCTAGTAGCGGGAGGGCCATAAGCTACGAGCAGTACTTC. This chain uses TRBV20-1 with TRBJ2-7, with 11 bases identical to TRBD2. In germline, CDR1 is DFQATT, CDR2 SNEGSKA (reference sequence). This CDR3 is 15 amino acids long. Trimming took 3 bases from V and 3 from J; bases not matched to a gene: 7.

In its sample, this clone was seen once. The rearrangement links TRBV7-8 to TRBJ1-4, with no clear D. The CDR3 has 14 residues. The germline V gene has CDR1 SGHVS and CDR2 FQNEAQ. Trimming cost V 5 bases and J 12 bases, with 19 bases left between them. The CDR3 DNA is TGTGCCAGCAGCCCGGGTTCGGGTAGAAATGAACTGTTTTTT. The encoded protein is CASSPGSGRNELFF.

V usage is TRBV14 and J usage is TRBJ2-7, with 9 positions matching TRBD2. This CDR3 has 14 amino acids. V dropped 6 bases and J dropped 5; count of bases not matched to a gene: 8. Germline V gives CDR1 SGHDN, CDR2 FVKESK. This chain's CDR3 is CASSIPGLANEQYF. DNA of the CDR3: TGTGCCAGCAGTATCCCGGGACTAGCAAACGAGCAGTACTTC. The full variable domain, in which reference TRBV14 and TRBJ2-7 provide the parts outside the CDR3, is EAGVTQFPSHSVIEKGQTVTLRCDPISGHDNLYWYRRVMGKEIKFLLHFVKESKQDESGMPNNRFLAERTGGTYSTLKVQPAELEDSGVYFCASSIPGLANEQYFGPGTRLTVT.

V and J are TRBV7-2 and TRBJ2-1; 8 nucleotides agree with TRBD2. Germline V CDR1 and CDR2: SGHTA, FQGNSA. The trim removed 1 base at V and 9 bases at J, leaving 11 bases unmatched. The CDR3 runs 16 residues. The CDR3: CASSLGGGRTGTEQFF. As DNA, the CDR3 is TGTGCCAGCAGCTTAGGCGGCGGGAGGACCGGCACTGAGCAGTTCTTC.

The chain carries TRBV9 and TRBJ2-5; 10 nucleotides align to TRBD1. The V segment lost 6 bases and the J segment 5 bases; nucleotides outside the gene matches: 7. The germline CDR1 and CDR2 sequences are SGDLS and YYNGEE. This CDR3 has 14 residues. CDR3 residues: CASTRTGGTETQYF. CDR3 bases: TGTGCCAGCACCAGGACAGGGGGTACGGAGACCCAGTACTTC.

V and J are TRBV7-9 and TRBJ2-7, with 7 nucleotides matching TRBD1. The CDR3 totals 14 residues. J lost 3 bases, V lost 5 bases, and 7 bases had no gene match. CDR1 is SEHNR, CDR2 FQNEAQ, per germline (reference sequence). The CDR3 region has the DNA TGTGCCAGCAGCACCGACAGGGCGGGCTACGAGCAGTACTTC. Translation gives CASSTDRAGYEQYF.

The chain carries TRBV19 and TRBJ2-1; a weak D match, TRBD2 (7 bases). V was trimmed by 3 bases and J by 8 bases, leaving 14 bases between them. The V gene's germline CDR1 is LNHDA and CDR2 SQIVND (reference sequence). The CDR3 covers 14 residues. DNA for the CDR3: TGTGCCAGTAGTATTCGGGGGGCGACGGATGAGCAGTTCTTC. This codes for CASSIRGATDEQFF.

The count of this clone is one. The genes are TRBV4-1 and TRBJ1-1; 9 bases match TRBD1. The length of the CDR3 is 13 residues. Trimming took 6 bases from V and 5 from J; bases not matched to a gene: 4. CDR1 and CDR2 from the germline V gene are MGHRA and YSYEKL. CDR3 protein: CASSSGTGTEAFF. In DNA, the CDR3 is TGCGCCAGCAGTTCCGGGACAGGGACTGAAGCTTTCTTT.